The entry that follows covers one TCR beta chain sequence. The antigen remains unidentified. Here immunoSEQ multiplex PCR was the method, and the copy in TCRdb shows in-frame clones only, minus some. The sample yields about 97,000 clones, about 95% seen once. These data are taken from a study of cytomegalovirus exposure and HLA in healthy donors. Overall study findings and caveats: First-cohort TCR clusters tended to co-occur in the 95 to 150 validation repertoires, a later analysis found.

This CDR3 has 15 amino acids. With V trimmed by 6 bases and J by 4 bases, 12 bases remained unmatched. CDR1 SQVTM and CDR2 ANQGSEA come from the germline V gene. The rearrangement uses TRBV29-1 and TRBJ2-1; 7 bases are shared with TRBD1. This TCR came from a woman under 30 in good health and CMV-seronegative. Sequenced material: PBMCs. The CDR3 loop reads CSVVGAGGWYNEQFF. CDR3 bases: TGCAGCGTAGTTGGGGCAGGGGGTTGGTACAATGAGCAGTTCTTC.